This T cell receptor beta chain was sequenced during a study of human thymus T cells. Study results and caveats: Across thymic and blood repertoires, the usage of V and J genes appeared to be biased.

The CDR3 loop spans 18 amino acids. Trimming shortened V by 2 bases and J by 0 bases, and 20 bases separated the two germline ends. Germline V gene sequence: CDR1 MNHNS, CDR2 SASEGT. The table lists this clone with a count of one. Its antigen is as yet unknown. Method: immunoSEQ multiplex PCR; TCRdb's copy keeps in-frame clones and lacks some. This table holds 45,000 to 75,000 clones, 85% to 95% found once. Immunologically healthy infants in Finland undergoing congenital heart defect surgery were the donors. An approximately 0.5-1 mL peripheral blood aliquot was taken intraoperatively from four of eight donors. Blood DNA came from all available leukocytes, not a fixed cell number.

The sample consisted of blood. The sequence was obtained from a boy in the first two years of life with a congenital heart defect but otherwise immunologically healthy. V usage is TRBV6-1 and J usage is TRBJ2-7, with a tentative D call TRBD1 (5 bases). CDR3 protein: CASSEIPPLPGSSYEQYF. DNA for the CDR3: TGTGCCAGCAGTGAAATTCCCCCCCTTCCAGGGTCCTCCTACGAGCAGTACTTC.